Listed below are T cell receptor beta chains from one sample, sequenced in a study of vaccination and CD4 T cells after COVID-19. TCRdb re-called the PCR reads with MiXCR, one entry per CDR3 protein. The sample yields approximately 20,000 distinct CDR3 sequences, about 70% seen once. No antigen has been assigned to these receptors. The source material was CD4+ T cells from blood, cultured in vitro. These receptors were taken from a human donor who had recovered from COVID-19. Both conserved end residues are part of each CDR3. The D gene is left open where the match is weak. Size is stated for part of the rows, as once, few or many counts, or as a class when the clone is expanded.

CDR3: CASSRIQAVSGNTIYF
DNA: TGTGCCAGCAGTCGGATCCAGGCCGTCTCTGGAAACACCATATATTTT
V: TRBV6-2/TRBV6-3
length: 16
J: TRBJ1-3
size: -
D: -

CDR3: CASSLDTVSGNTIYF
DNA: TGTGCCAGCAGCCTTGACACCGTCTCTGGAAACACCATATATTTT
V: TRBV7-2
length: 15
J: TRBJ1-3
size: -
D: -

CDR3: CASSPQNHLNTEAFF
DNA: TGTGCCAGCTCACCTCAAAACCATCTGAACACTGAAGCTTTCTTT
V: TRBV18
length: 15
J: TRBJ1-1
size: -
D: -

CDR3: CAISASWGRDEQFF
DNA: TGTGCCATCAGCGCCAGTTGGGGGCGCGATGAGCAGTTCTTC
V: TRBV10-3
length: 14
J: TRBJ2-1
size: -
D: -

CDR3: CAISPAASTDTQYF
DNA: TGTGCCATCTCCCCAGCAGCTAGCACAGATACGCAGTATTTT
V: TRBV25-1
length: 14
J: TRBJ2-3
size: -
D: -

CDR3: CSARAGGAYNQPQHF
DNA: TGCAGTGCCCGGGCAGGGGGGGCCTACAATCAGCCCCAGCATTTT
V: TRBV20-1
length: 15
J: TRBJ1-5
size: medium-sized
D: TRBD1

CDR3: CASSISGTALYSNQPQHF
DNA: TGTGCCAGTAGTATAAGCGGGACAGCACTCTATAGCAATCAGCCCCAGCATTTT
V: TRBV19
length: 18
J: TRBJ1-5
size: -
D: TRBD1

CDR3: CAWSVQGGNTEAFF
DNA: TGTGCCTGGAGTGTACAAGGGGGTAACACTGAAGCTTTCTTT
V: TRBV30
length: 14
J: TRBJ1-1
size: -
D: -

CDR3: CATSDAALAVTDTQYF
DNA: TGTGCCACCAGTGACGCTGCACTAGCGGTAACAGATACGCAGTATTTT
V: TRBV24-1
length: 16
J: TRBJ2-3
size: once
D: TRBD2

CDR3: CASSLQTGGTETQYF
DNA: TGTGCCAGTAGCCTCCAGACAGGGGGAACGGAGACCCAGTACTTC
V: TRBV19
length: 15
J: TRBJ2-5
size: -
D: TRBD1

CDR3: CASSLVRRNTGELFF
DNA: TGTGCCAGCAGCTTGGTCCGGAGGAACACCGGGGAGCTGTTTTTT
V: TRBV5-8
length: 15
J: TRBJ2-2
size: -
D: -

CDR3: CASSNRAPANEQFF
DNA: TGTGCCAGCAGCAACCGGGCCCCCGCTAATGAGCAGTTCTTC
V: TRBV28
length: 14
J: TRBJ2-1
size: -
D: -

CDR3: CASSLVPGGAQPQHF
DNA: TGTGCCAGCAGCTTAGTCCCCGGGGGAGCTCAGCCCCAGCATTTT
V: TRBV11-2
length: 15
J: TRBJ1-5
size: -
D: -

CDR3: CASSPGGEQYF
DNA: TGTGCCAGTAGTCCCGGCGGCGAGCAGTACTTC
V: TRBV19
length: 11
J: TRBJ2-7
size: few
D: -

CDR3: CASSVSRWTAEQPQHF
DNA: TGTGCCAGCAGTGTTTCTCGATGGACAGCGGAACAGCCCCAGCATTTT
V: TRBV2
length: 16
J: TRBJ1-5
size: -
D: -

CDR3: CASSPDSLAGYTF
DNA: TGTGCCAGCAGCCCTGACAGTTTAGCCGGCTACACCTTC
V: TRBV12-3/TRBV12-4
length: 13
J: TRBJ1-2
size: few
D: -

CDR3: CASSLGGLAGAETQYF
DNA: TGTGCCAGCAGCTTGGGAGGCCTAGCGGGAGCAGAGACCCAGTACTTC
V: TRBV5-4
length: 16
J: TRBJ2-5
size: -
D: TRBD2

CDR3: CASSYPIDYGWVKLTYEQYF
DNA: TGTGCCAGCAGTTACCCGATCGATTACGGATGGGTCAAATTAACCTACGAGCAGTACTTC
V: TRBV6-2/TRBV6-3
length: 20
J: TRBJ2-7
size: few
D: -

CDR3: CASSSQRLTGELFF
DNA: TGTGCCAGCAGTTCCCAGCGCCTCACCGGGGAGCTGTTTTTT
V: TRBV6-5
length: 14
J: TRBJ2-2
size: -
D: -

CDR3: CASSGRGSTDTQYF
DNA: TGTGCCAGCAGTGGGAGAGGGAGCACAGATACGCAGTATTTT
V: TRBV28
length: 14
J: TRBJ2-3
size: -
D: -

CDR3: CASSMGDNSPLHF
DNA: TGTGCCAGCAGTATGGGCGATAATTCACCCCTCCACTTT
V: TRBV12-3/TRBV12-4
length: 13
J: TRBJ1-6
size: -
D: -

CDR3: CSVERVANTEAFF
DNA: TGCAGTGTGGAGCGGGTCGCTAACACTGAAGCTTTCTTT
V: TRBV20-1
length: 13
J: TRBJ1-1
size: -
D: -

CDR3: CASSPRGTYNEQFF
DNA: TGTGCCAGCAGCCCGCGGGGGACCTACAATGAGCAGTTCTTC
V: TRBV7-2
length: 14
J: TRBJ2-1
size: -
D: TRBD2